This entry lists 25 T cell receptor beta chains sequenced from one sample in a study of shared clonotypes between healthy human individuals. The protocol was immunoSEQ multiplex PCR, while the TCRdb copy is restricted to in-frame clones and leaves out a portion. The table lists about 2.5 million clones, under 95% of them singletons. The sequencing input was naive CD4+ T cells from PBMCs. Subset defined: CD45RA+ positively selected. The receptors shown here come from a man between 18 and 35 years old in good health. Some clones in this sample may be carry-over from other donors' samples.

The chain uses TRBV7-9 and TRBJ1-4; TRBD1 aligns across 9 bases. Unmatched junction bases numbered 5, after V lost 2 bases and J lost 7 bases. Germline V gene sequence: CDR1 SEHNR, CDR2 FQNEAQ (reference sequence). The CDR3 has 15 amino acids. The CDR3 loop reads CASSLPQGAIEKLFF. The CDR3 DNA sequence: TGTGCCAGCAGCTTACCACAGGGGGCAATTGAAAAACTGTTTTTT. Drawing the rest from reference TRBV7-9 and TRBJ1-4, the complete variable domain is DTGVSQNPRHKITKRGQNVTFRCDPISEHNRLYWYRQTLGQGPEFLTYFQNEAQLEKSRLLSDRFSAERPKGSFSTLEIQRTEQGDSAMYLCASSLPQGAIEKLFFGSGTQLSVL.

The chain employs TRBV28 and TRBJ2-1; TRBD2 agrees at 12 bases. The CDR3 has 15 amino acids. V lost 6 bases to trimming and J lost 6 bases; unmatched junction nucleotides: 6. The germline gives CDR1 MDHEN, CDR2 SYDVKM. The CDR3 sequence is CASSLGLAGTNEQFF. CDR3 coding DNA: TGTGCCAGCAGCCTCGGACTAGCGGGGACCAATGAGCAGTTCTTC.

This chain connects TRBV9 to TRBJ2-2; TRBD2 is a possible D gene (5 bases). The CDR3 runs 15 residues. The germline CDR1 and CDR2 sequences are SGDLS and YYNGEE. Trimming took 0 bases from V and 4 from J, leaving 10 bases between them. The CDR3 region has the DNA TGTGCCAGCAGCGTAGATGGGAGAAGCACCGGGGAGCTGTTTTTT. Encoded protein: CASSVDGRSTGELFF.

The rearrangement joins TRBV10-3 to TRBJ1-2; TRBD1 matches 7 bases. After removal of 0 bases from V and 6 bases from J, the junction contained 7 bases not matched to a gene. Germline V gene data show CDR1 as ENHRY and CDR2 as SYGVKD. The CDR3 has 15 amino acids. CDR3 region: CAISESRQGLDGYTF. Written as DNA, the CDR3 is TGTGCCATCAGTGAGTCACGACAGGGCCTTGATGGCTACACCTTC.

CDR3 region: CASSLDIGRWGSYTF. The CDR3 DNA reads as TGTGCCAGCAGCTTGGATATAGGCCGCTGGGGTAGCTACACCTTC. V gene TRBV5-6 combines with J gene TRBJ1-2; D ambiguous. Germline assignment: CDR1 SGHDT and CDR2 YYEEEE. The CDR3 length is 15 residues. The V end was cut by 0 bases, the J end by 9 bases, with 18 bases between.

Here the CDR3 reads CASSRDFGHSYEQYF. Written as DNA, the CDR3 is TGCGCCAGCAGCCGAGATTTCGGGCACAGCTACGAGCAGTACTTC. The chain links TRBV4-1 to TRBJ2-7, with D uncertain. Germline CDR1 reads MGHRA; CDR2 reads YSYEKL. With 4 bases removed from V and 3 bases from J, the gap between germline ends came to 16 bases. This CDR3 comprises 15 residues.

The chain is built from TRBV23-1 and TRBJ1-4, with D hard to call. TRBV23-1 is noted as an ORF with a role that remains uncertain. The CDR3 extends over 9 amino acids. Trimming left V 11 bases short and J 8 bases short, with 6 bases between. The CDR3: CAQGEKLFF. CDR3 DNA sequence: TGCGCCCAAGGGGAAAAACTGTTTTTT.

The chain links TRBV7-2 to TRBJ1-2; D is perhaps TRBD1 (5 bases). Looked up from germline, CDR1 is SGHTA and CDR2 is FQGNSA. With 2 bases removed from V and 4 bases from J, the gap between germline ends came to 8 bases. CDR3 length: 13 residues. The CDR3 is CASSLMGGYGYTF. The CDR3 coding sequence is TGTGCCAGCAGCTTAATGGGGGGCTATGGCTACACCTTC.

The J gene is TRBJ2-7, the V gene TRBV14; TRBD1 agrees at 9 bases. Germline V gene data show CDR1 as SGHDN and CDR2 as FVKESK. The CDR3 is 16 residues long. Trimming at V came to 3 bases and at J to 5 bases, leaving 11 bases not matched to a gene. Written as DNA, the CDR3 is TGTGCCAGCAGCCAGACTCCGGGACAGGGATCGGACGAGCAGTACTTC. Translation: CASSQTPGQGSDEQYF.

J is TRBJ1-5 and V is TRBV6-6; the D gene is possibly TRBD1 (6 bases). Germline lookup yields CDR1 MNHNY and CDR2 SVGAGI (reference sequence). The CDR3 spans 14 residues. Trimming took 5 bases from V and 3 from J, leaving 11 bases between them. The CDR3 is CASSPGQTNQPQHF. For the CDR3, the DNA is TGTGCCAGCAGTCCGGGACAAACCAATCAGCCCCAGCATTTT.

V usage is TRBV7-8 and J usage is TRBJ1-5, with D perhaps matching TRBD1 (6 bases). This CDR3 is built from 16 residues. The V gene's germline CDR1 is SGHVS and CDR2 FQNEAQ. The ends were cut back, 3 bases at V and 0 bases at J, with 12 bases in the middle. CDR3: CASSLEGGNSNQPQHF. CDR3 DNA: TGTGCCAGCAGCTTGGAGGGGGGGAATAGCAATCAGCCCCAGCATTTT.

This clone was recorded only once. This chain joins TRBV9 and TRBJ1-2; 10 bases line up with TRBD1. J lost 6 bases, V lost 3 bases, and 11 bases had no gene match. The CDR3 extends over 16 amino acids. Germline V gene lookup returns CDR1 SGDLS and CDR2 YYNGEE. The CDR3 DNA follows: TGTGCCAGCAGCGCGAGACCGGGACAGGGGCGAAATGGCTACACCTTC. As protein: CASSARPGQGRNGYTF. Combining the CDR3 with reference TRBV9 and TRBJ1-2 gives the whole variable domain DSGVTQTPKHLITATGQRVTLRCSPRSGDLSVYWYQQSLDQGLQFLIQYYNGEERAKGNILERFSAQQFPDLHSELNLSSLELGDSALYFCASSARPGQGRNGYTFGSGTRLTVV.

This chain uses TRBV18 with TRBJ2-3, with 10 nucleotides matching TRBD1. Germline assignment: CDR1 KGHSH and CDR2 LQKENI. CDR3 size: 14 residues. V trimming: 10 bases; J trimming: 5 bases; junction bases outside the gene matches: 9. The CDR3 is CATRSGQGRDTQYF. CDR3 bases: TGTGCCACCCGGTCGGGACAGGGGAGAGATACGCAGTATTTT.

The genes are TRBV30 and TRBJ1-5; D possibly corresponds to TRBD1 (6 bases). V was shortened by 2 bases and J by 4 bases, with 21 bases between the two germline ends. This CDR3 spans 17 amino acids. Looked up from germline, CDR1 is GTSNPN and CDR2 is SVGIG (reference sequence). Written as DNA, the CDR3 is TGTGCCTGGAGTCGAGGAGGGGCGGGGGCCGAAAATCAGCCCCAGCATTTT. Amino acid sequence: CAWSRGGAGAENQPQHF.

The V gene is TRBV6-5, the J gene TRBJ2-5; D may be TRBD1 (6 bases). There are 15 residues in the CDR3. Germline values: CDR1 MNHEY, CDR2 SVGAGI. Trimming shortened V by 0 bases and J by 4 bases, and 12 bases separated the two germline ends. DNA of the CDR3: TGTGCCAGCAGTTACTCTCCAGGGGCAGGAGAGACCCAGTACTTC. It yields the protein CASSYSPGAGETQYF.

This chain links TRBV5-6 with TRBJ2-6, with D perhaps TRBD2 (7 bases). This CDR3 comprises 15 residues. Per the germline V gene, CDR1 is SGHDT and CDR2 is YYEEEE. V lost 2 bases and J 7 bases, leaving 13 bases between the germline ends. This chain's CDR3 is CASSLGGGTANVLTF. CDR3 sequence (DNA): TGTGCCAGCAGCTTAGGGGGAGGGACTGCCAACGTCCTGACTTTC.

This chain links TRBV18 with TRBJ2-1; 8 bases are a match to TRBD2. This CDR3 contains 16 residues. Trimming at V came to 0 bases and at J to 9 bases, leaving 10 bases not matched to a gene. Germline CDR1 reads KGHSH; CDR2 reads LQKENI. DNA for the CDR3: TGTGCCAGCTCACCACCGGTCAGCGGGAGACGAGGTGAGCAGTTCTTC. Its translation is CASSPPVSGRRGEQFF.

The chain carries TRBV12-2 and TRBJ2-4; the table names TRBD2, a call not compared with the DNA. TRBV12-2 is a pseudogene. The CDR3 loop spans 18 amino acids. The CDR3 is CASRRHRRGFKAKNIQYF. The CDR3 coding sequence is TGTGCAAGTCGCCGACACCGAAGAGGGTTCAAAGCCAAAAACATTCAGTACTTC.

This chain uses TRBV4-1 with TRBJ1-3, with TRBD1 identical over 7 bases. This CDR3 is built from 16 residues. The germline V gene has CDR1 MGHRA and CDR2 YSYEKL. Trimming at V came to 0 bases and at J to 8 bases, leaving 10 bases not matched to a gene. Here the CDR3 reads CASSQDSAGGSDTIYF. In DNA, the CDR3 is TGCGCCAGCAGCCAAGATTCGGCAGGGGGTTCTGACACCATATATTTT.

The rearrangement joins TRBV2 to TRBJ1-1; 8 bases agree with TRBD1. The V segment lost 3 bases and the J segment 3 bases; nucleotides outside the gene matches: 6. Germline CDR1 reads SNHLY; CDR2 reads FYNNEI. This CDR3 has 15 residues. The CDR3 spells CASSDQGAADTEAFF. CDR3 in DNA: TGTGCCAGCAGTGATCAGGGGGCTGCTGACACTGAAGCTTTCTTT.

V and J are TRBV7-8 and TRBJ2-3, with D possibly TRBD2 on 5 matching bases. Germline loops: CDR1 SGHVS, CDR2 FQNEAQ. V lost 6 bases and J 4 bases, leaving 11 bases between the germline ends. The length of the CDR3 is 13 residues. The CDR3 is CASSTRGSDTQYF. DNA for the CDR3: TGTGCCAGCAGTACCCGCGGGTCAGATACGCAGTATTTT.

The V call is TRBV7-9, the J call TRBJ2-3, with TRBD1 matching 7 bases. The CDR3 extends over 15 amino acids. The germline V gene encodes CDR1 SEHNR and CDR2 FQNEAQ (reference sequence). Trimming at V came to 5 bases and at J to 3 bases, leaving 8 bases not matched to a gene. The CDR3 loop reads CASSPWGQPTDTQYF. DNA of the CDR3: TGTGCCAGCAGCCCTTGGGGACAGCCGACAGATACGCAGTATTTT.

The chain recombines TRBV30 with TRBJ2-7; D perhaps matches TRBD2 (6 bases). The V and J ends lost 3 bases and 7 bases respectively, with 19 bases between them. This CDR3 has 14 amino acids. Germline V gene sequence: CDR1 GTSNPN, CDR2 SVGIG (reference sequence). The CDR3 region has the DNA TGTGCCTGGAGCAGGGACTTCCCTTCAAGTGAGCAGTACTTC. It yields the protein CAWSRDFPSSEQYF.

The rearrangement uses TRBV6-6 and TRBJ1-2, with D maybe TRBD1 (5 bases). This CDR3 spans 13 amino acids. The V and J ends lost 10 bases and 8 bases respectively, with 20 bases between them. Germline CDR1 reads MNHNY; CDR2 reads SVGAGI (reference sequence). The CDR3 nucleotides are TGTGCCAACACAGCGGGACCCATCGGGGGCTACACCTTC. Translating it yields CANTAGPIGGYTF.

This chain links TRBV2 with TRBJ1-1; TRBD1 aligns across 10 bases. The germline V gene encodes CDR1 SNHLY and CDR2 FYNNEI. Trimming took 4 bases from V and 1 from J; bases not matched to a gene: 0. This CDR3 comprises 14 residues. CDR3 protein: CASSGQGANTEAFF. The CDR3 DNA follows: TGTGCCAGCAGTGGACAGGGGGCGAACACTGAAGCTTTCTTT.